Below are 22 T cell receptor beta chains sequenced from a single sample in a study of cytomegalovirus exposure and HLA in healthy donors. Only in-frame clones appear in the TCRdb table, and some are missing; sequencing was by immunoSEQ multiplex PCR. This table holds some 170,000 clones, about 89% found once. Sample: PBMCs. The receptors originated from a man aged 30 to 39 in good health and CMV-seropositive.

V and J are TRBV25-1 and TRBJ2-5; D possibly uses TRBD1 or TRBD2 (7 bases each). Germline V lookup: CDR1 MGHDK, CDR2 SYGVNS. CDR3 length: 17 amino acids. The V end was cut by 6 bases, the J end by 1 base, with 21 bases between. As DNA, the CDR3 is TGTGCCAGCAGGAAATCTCAGGGAGGGGGCCTCCAAGAGACCCAGTACTTC. This gives the protein CASRKSQGGGLQETQYF.

This chain connects TRBV7-6 to TRBJ2-2, with D uncertain. CDR3 size: 13 residues. CDR1 and CDR2 from the germline V gene are SGHVS and FNYEAQ. Trimming cost V 6 bases and J 4 bases, with 9 bases left between them. The CDR3 coding sequence is TGTGCCAGCAGTCTCGACACCACCGGGGAGCTGTTTTTT. It translates to CASSLDTTGELFF.

V usage is TRBV13 and J usage is TRBJ2-1; D ambiguous. Trimming cost V 4 bases and J 3 bases, with 10 bases left between them. Germline V gene lookup returns CDR1 PRHDT and CDR2 FYEKMQ (reference sequence). The CDR3 spans 14 residues. For the CDR3, the DNA is TGTGCCAGCAGCTCCCGGACGGGCTACAATGAGCAGTTCTTC. Translated, it gives CASSSRTGYNEQFF. The full variable domain, with the rest looked up from reference TRBV13 and TRBJ2-1, is AAGVIQSPRHLIKEKRETATLKCYPIPRHDTVYWYQQGPGQDPQFLISFYEKMQSDKGSIPDRFSAQQFSDYHSELNMSSLELGDSALYFCASSSRTGYNEQFFGPGTRLTVL.

This sequence joins TRBV5-6 and TRBJ2-3; TRBD2 might be the D (6 bases). From germline, CDR1 is SGHDT and CDR2 YYEEEE. The ends were cut back, 5 bases at V and 2 bases at J, with 18 bases in the middle. The CDR3 sequence is 16 residues long. CDR3: CASSPLDGGVTDTQYF. CDR3 in DNA: TGTGCCAGCAGTCCCCTCGACGGGGGAGTCACAGATACGCAGTATTTT.

V gene TRBV6-1 combines with J gene TRBJ2-7, with 12 positions matching TRBD2. After removal of 4 bases from V and 6 bases from J, the junction contained 1 base not matched to a gene. The CDR3 spans 13 residues. In germline, CDR1 is MNHNS, CDR2 SASEGT. The CDR3, as DNA: TGTGCCAGCAGTGGGGGACTAGCGGGCGAGCAGTACTTC. This gives the protein CASSGGLAGEQYF.

DNA for the CDR3: TGTGCCAGCAGCGTAGTTGGGACTAGCGGCTCTGGGGCCAACGTCCTGACTTTC. Its translation is CASSVVGTSGSGANVLTF. The rearrangement joins TRBV9 to TRBJ2-6; the match to TRBD2 covers 11 bases. The CDR3 length is 18 residues. Trimming removed 0 bases from V and 0 bases from J; junction bases left unmatched: 2. The germline CDR1 and CDR2 sequences are SGDLS and YYNGEE.

The chain carries TRBV7-6 and TRBJ1-1; D possibly corresponds to TRBD1 (5 bases). Deletions cut 5 bases from V and 3 bases from J, with 10 bases between. Germline lookup yields CDR1 SGHVS and CDR2 FNYEAQ. CDR3 length equals 13 residues. The CDR3 coding sequence is TGTGCCAGCAGCCTCGGGACGGACACTGAAGCTTTCTTT. Protein: CASSLGTDTEAFF.

The chain links TRBV11-2 to TRBJ2-1, with 7 bases identical to TRBD1. Unmatched junction bases numbered 6, after V lost 5 bases and J lost 5 bases. CDR3 length: 14 amino acids. In germline, CDR1 is SGHAT, CDR2 FQNNGV. CDR3 DNA: TGTGCCAGCAGCCGAACCGGGACAGACAATGAGCAGTTCTTC. The encoded protein is CASSRTGTDNEQFF. Combining the CDR3 with reference TRBV11-2 and TRBJ2-1 gives the whole variable domain EAGVAQSPRYKIIEKRQSVAFWCNPISGHATLYWYQQILGQGPKLLIQFQNNGVVDDSQLPKDRFSAERLKGVDSTLKIQPAKLEDSAVYLCASSRTGTDNEQFFGPGTRLTVL.

This sequence joins TRBV6-1 and TRBJ2-5, with TRBD1 identical over 8 bases. Trimming at V came to 2 bases and at J to 5 bases, leaving 7 bases not matched to a gene. In germline, CDR1 is MNHNS, CDR2 SASEGT. There are 15 residues in the CDR3. This CDR3 reads CASSEPGTGRETQYF. The CDR3 region has the DNA TGTGCCAGCAGTGAACCCGGGACAGGACGGGAGACCCAGTACTTC.

The genes are TRBV6-5 and TRBJ2-2; D uncertain. Deletions cut 6 bases from V and 3 bases from J, with 5 bases between. Germline assignment: CDR1 MNHEY and CDR2 SVGAGI. The CDR3 runs to 12 residues. This CDR3 is CASRTYTGELFF. In nucleotides, the CDR3 is TGTGCCAGCAGGACGTACACCGGGGAGCTGTTTTTT.

The chain employs TRBV5-6 and TRBJ1-2, with D perhaps TRBD1 (6 bases). V was cut by 3 bases and J by 2 bases, with 17 bases left in between. Germline V lookup: CDR1 SGHDT, CDR2 YYEEEE. The CDR3 sequence is 16 residues long. Here the CDR3 reads CASSYVTWTANYGYTF. In DNA, the CDR3 is TGTGCCAGCAGCTACGTTACTTGGACAGCGAACTATGGCTACACCTTC.

This clone has a count of ten or more. The rearrangement links TRBV9 to TRBJ2-2; 12 positions agree with TRBD2. Germline CDR1 is SGDLS and CDR2 is YYNGEE. J gave up 4 bases and V 2 bases, and 12 bases lay outside the gene matches. The CDR3 is 19 residues long. CDR3 region: CASSVTGLAGADFTGELFF. DNA for the CDR3: TGTGCCAGCAGCGTTACGGGACTAGCGGGTGCCGACTTCACCGGGGAGCTGTTTTTT. The complete variable domain, with remaining parts taken from reference TRBV9 and TRBJ2-2, reads DSGVTQTPKHLITATGQRVTLRCSPRSGDLSVYWYQQSLDQGLQFLIQYYNGEERAKGNILERFSAQQFPDLHSELNLSSLELGDSALYFCASSVTGLAGADFTGELFFGEGSRLTVL.

The chain joins TRBV13 to TRBJ2-5; D remains unclear. The CDR3 extends over 12 amino acids. The V and J ends lost 1 base and 6 bases respectively, with 6 bases between them. Germline CDR1 is PRHDT and CDR2 is FYEKMQ (reference sequence). The CDR3: CASSLAVQTQYF. Written as DNA, the CDR3 is TGTGCCAGCAGCTTAGCCGTGCAGACCCAGTACTTC.

This clone was observed a handful of times. Here the CDR3 reads CASSGQTSVYSYEQYF. The CDR3 bases are TGTGCCAGCAGCGGCCAGACTAGCGTTTACTCCTACGAGCAGTACTTC. This rearrangement joins TRBV28 to TRBJ2-7; the match to TRBD2 covers 8 bases. With 6 bases clipped from V and 0 bases from J, the junction kept 10 bases outside the gene matches. Germline loops: CDR1 MDHEN, CDR2 SYDVKM. This CDR3 has 16 amino acids.

This chain connects TRBV6-5 to TRBJ1-1, with D maybe TRBD1 (5 bases). This CDR3 has 14 amino acids. Trimming cost V 2 bases and J 6 bases, with 13 bases left between them. The V gene's germline CDR1 is MNHEY and CDR2 SVGAGI. The DNA for the CDR3 is TGTGCCAGCAGTTACGATGCAGGGATTGCTGAAGCTTTCTTT. The encoded protein is CASSYDAGIAEAFF.

The V and J genes are TRBV5-1 and TRBJ2-1; D gene ambiguous. Trimming shortened V by 5 bases and J by 5 bases, and 14 bases separated the two germline ends. In germline, CDR1 is SGHRS, CDR2 YFSETQ. The CDR3 consists of 14 residues. This CDR3 reads CASSFNGPHNEQFF. In DNA, the CDR3 is TGCGCCAGCAGTTTTAACGGGCCGCACAATGAGCAGTTCTTC.

The rearrangement uses TRBV9 and TRBJ2-3, with a possible D match to TRBD2 (6 bases). The CDR3 contains 13 residues. Trimming left V 4 bases short and J 10 bases short, with 16 bases between. Per the germline V gene, CDR1 is SGDLS and CDR2 is YYNGEE. The CDR3 protein is CASSSELGGSQYF. The CDR3 coding sequence is TGTGCCAGCAGCTCTGAGCTCGGAGGGTCGCAGTATTTT.

This sequence joins TRBV7-2 and TRBJ2-7; D is perhaps TRBD1 or TRBD2 (5 bases each). V was pared by 1 base and J by 0 bases, with 13 bases between. The germline V gene encodes CDR1 SGHTA and CDR2 FQGNSA. This CDR3 has 16 amino acids. This CDR3 is CASSLVGDLTSYEQYF. CDR3 DNA: TGTGCCAGCAGCTTAGTGGGGGACCTTACCTCCTACGAGCAGTACTTC.

The rearrangement links TRBV7-3 to TRBJ1-1, with D unresolved. The CDR3 has 17 amino acids. From germline, CDR1 is SGHTA and CDR2 FQGTGA. Trimming shortened V by 2 bases and J by 0 bases, and 16 bases separated the two germline ends. CDR3 loop: CASSLGQALGMNTEAFF. CDR3 coding DNA: TGTGCCAGCAGCTTAGGGCAGGCTCTGGGGATGAACACTGAAGCTTTCTTT.

The genes are TRBV9 and TRBJ2-1; D might be TRBD2 (5 bases). The V end lost 8 bases, the J end lost 2 bases, and 17 bases lay between the germline ends. The CDR3 covers 15 residues. CDR1 is SGDLS, CDR2 YYNGEE, per germline. CDR3 bases: TGTGCCAGGGAGGTGGCAGCAACGACCTACAATGAGCAGTTCTTC. This codes for CAREVAATTYNEQFF.

The chain recombines TRBV4-3 with TRBJ1-1; D not certain. This CDR3 has 18 residues. Germline-derived CDR1 and CDR2 are LGHNA and YSLEER. The V gene lost 2 bases and the J gene lost 0 bases, with 19 bases spanning the gap. CDR3 nucleotide sequence: TGCGCCAGCAGCCAACGCGAGGGTAGGGCCAGTTTGAACACTGAAGCTTTCTTT. Residues: CASSQREGRASLNTEAFF.

The rearrangement links TRBV13 to TRBJ2-5; no reliable D call. CDR1 and CDR2 from the germline V gene are PRHDT and FYEKMQ (reference sequence). CDR3 length equals 13 residues. V lost 1 base, J lost 6 bases, and 9 bases lay in between. CDR3 coding DNA: TGTGCCAGCAGCTTAGTAGCTACGAAGACCCAGTACTTC. Its protein is CASSLVATKTQYF. The whole variable domain, filled in from reference TRBV13 and TRBJ2-5, reads AAGVIQSPRHLIKEKRETATLKCYPIPRHDTVYWYQQGPGQDPQFLISFYEKMQSDKGSIPDRFSAQQFSDYHSELNMSSLELGDSALYFCASSLVATKTQYFGPGTRLLVL.